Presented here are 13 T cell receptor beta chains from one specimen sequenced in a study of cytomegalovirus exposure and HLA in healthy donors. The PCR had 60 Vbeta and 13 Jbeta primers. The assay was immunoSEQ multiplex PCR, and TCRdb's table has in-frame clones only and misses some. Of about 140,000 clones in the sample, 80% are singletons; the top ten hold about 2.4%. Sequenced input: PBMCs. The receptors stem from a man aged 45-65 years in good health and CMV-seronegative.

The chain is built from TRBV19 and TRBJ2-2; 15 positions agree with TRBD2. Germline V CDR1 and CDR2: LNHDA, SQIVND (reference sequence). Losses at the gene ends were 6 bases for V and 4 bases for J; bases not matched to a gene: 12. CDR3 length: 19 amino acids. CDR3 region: CASSPTGTSGGSPTGELFF. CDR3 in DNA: TGTGCCAGTAGCCCAACCGGGACTAGCGGGGGGAGTCCCACCGGGGAGCTGTTTTTT.

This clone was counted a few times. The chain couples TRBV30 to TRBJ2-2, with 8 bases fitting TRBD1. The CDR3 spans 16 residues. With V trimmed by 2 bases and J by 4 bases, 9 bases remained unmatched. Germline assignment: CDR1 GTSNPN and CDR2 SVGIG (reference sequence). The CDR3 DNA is TGTGCCTGGAGTCCCTCACTCACAGGGGGCACCGGGGAGCTGTTTTTT. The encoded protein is CAWSPSLTGGTGELFF.

Written as DNA, the CDR3 is TGTGCCAGTAGACCCTCCGCGGGGGGCTCCCAAGAGCAGTACTTC. Protein sequence: CASRPSAGGSQEQYF. The rearrangement joins TRBV19 to TRBJ2-7; 8 bases are a match to TRBD2. Per germline, CDR1 LNHDA and CDR2 SQIVND (reference sequence). There are 15 residues in the CDR3. V lost 6 bases, J lost 7 bases, and 14 bases stayed unmatched.

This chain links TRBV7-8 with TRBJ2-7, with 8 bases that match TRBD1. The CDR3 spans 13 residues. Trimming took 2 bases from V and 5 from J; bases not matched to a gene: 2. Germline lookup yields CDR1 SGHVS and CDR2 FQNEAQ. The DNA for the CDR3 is TGTGCCAGCAGCTTACTGACAGGGGACGAGCAGTACTTC. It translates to CASSLLTGDEQYF.

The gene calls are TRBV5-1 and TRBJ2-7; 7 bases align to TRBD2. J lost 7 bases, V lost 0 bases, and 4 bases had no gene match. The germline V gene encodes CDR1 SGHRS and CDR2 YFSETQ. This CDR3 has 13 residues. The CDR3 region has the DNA TGCGCCAGCAGCTTGGCGGCAGCGGGGGAGCAGTACTTC. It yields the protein CASSLAAAGEQYF.

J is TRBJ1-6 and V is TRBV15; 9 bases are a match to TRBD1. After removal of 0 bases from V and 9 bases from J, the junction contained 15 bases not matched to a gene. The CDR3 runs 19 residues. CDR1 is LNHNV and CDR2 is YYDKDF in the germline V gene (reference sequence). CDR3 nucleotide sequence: TGTGCCACCAGCAGAGATTCATTGGCTTTGGGACAGGGAGGTTCACCCCTCCACTTT. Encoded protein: CATSRDSLALGQGGSPLHF.

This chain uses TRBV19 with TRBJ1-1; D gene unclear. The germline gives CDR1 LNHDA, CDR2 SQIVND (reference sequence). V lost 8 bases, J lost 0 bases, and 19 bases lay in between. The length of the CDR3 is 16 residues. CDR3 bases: TGTGCCAGTTCTCGAGGGCAGCTCGGTATGAACACTGAAGCTTTCTTT. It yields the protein CASSRGQLGMNTEAFF. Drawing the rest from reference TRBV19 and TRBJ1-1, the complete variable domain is DGGITQSPKYLFRKEGQNVTLSCEQNLNHDAMYWYRQDPGQGLRLIYYSQIVNDFQKGDIAEGYSVSREKKESFPLTVTSAQKNPTAFYLCASSRGQLGMNTEAFFGQGTRLTVV.

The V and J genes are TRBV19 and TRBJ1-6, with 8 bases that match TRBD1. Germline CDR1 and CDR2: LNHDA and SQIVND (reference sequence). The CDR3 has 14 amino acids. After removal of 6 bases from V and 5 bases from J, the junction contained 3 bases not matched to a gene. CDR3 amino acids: CASSRGPDNSPLHF. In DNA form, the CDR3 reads TGTGCCAGTAGCAGGGGGCCGGATAATTCACCCCTCCACTTT.

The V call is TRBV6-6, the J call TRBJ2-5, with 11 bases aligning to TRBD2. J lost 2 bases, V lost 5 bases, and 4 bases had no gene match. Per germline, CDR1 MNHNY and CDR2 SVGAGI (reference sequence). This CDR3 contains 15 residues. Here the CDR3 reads CASSNSGGGQETQYF. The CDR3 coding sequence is TGTGCCAGCAGTAATAGCGGGGGGGGACAAGAGACCCAGTACTTC.

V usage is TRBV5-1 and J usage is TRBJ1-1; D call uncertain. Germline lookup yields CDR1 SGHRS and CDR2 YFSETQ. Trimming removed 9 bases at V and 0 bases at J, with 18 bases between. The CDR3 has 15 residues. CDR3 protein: CATRQGSQMNTEAFF. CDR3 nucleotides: TGCGCCACCAGACAAGGGAGTCAGATGAACACTGAAGCTTTCTTT.

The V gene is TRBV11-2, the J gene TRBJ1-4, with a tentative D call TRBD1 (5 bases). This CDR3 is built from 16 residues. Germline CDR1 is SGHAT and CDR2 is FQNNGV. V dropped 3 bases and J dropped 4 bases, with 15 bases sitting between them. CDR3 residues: CASSFSVGGINEKLFF. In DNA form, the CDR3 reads TGTGCCAGCAGCTTTAGTGTTGGGGGGATTAATGAAAAACTGTTTTTT.

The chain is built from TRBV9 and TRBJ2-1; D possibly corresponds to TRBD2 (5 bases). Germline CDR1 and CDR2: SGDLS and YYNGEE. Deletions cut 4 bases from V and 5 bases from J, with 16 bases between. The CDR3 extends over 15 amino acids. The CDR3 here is CASSPLGLPNNEQFF. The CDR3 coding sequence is TGTGCCAGCAGCCCTCTCGGACTCCCCAACAATGAGCAGTTCTTC.

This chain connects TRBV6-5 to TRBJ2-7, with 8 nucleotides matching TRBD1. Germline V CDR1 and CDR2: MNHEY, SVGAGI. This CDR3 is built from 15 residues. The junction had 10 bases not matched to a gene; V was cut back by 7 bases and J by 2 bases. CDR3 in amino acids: CASKVFPGQAYEQYF. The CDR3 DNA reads TGTGCCAGCAAGGTATTCCCGGGACAGGCCTACGAGCAGTACTTC.